These 28 T cell receptor beta chains were sequenced from one sample in a study of cytomegalovirus exposure and HLA in healthy donors. Amplification used 60 Vbeta primers and 13 Jbeta primers. Profiled with immunoSEQ multiplex PCR; TCRdb holds only in-frame clones, not every one. The table has fewer than 200,000 clones, roughly 9.4% seen once. The sample taken for sequencing was PBMCs. Source of these receptors: a woman between 25 and 40 years old in good health and CMV-seropositive.

This clone was observed a handful of times. CDR3 in DNA: TGTGCCAGCAGTGTGGCCAGGACAGTATACAATGAGCAGTTCTTC. Its protein is CASSVARTVYNEQFF. The V and J genes are TRBV2 and TRBJ2-1; possible D gene TRBD1, 6 bases. The CDR3 length is 15 residues. Germline CDR1 is SNHLY and CDR2 is FYNNEI. Trimming cost V 4 bases and J 4 bases, with 14 bases left between them.

The V gene is TRBV7-8, the J gene TRBJ2-7, with 7 bases lining up with TRBD1. The CDR3 length is 18 residues. Germline V gene data show CDR1 as SGHVS and CDR2 as FQNEAQ. The V gene end was trimmed by 9 bases and the J gene end by 0 bases; junction bases not matched to a gene: 20. CDR3 region: CASLPGTGANRRSYEQYF. The CDR3 coding sequence is TGTGCCAGTCTCCCGGGAACAGGGGCGAACCGCCGCTCCTACGAGCAGTACTTC.

There are a few counts of this clone. The chain has TRBV2 and TRBJ2-7; possible D gene TRBD1, 5 bases. The CDR3 is 11 residues long. Germline CDR1 SNHLY, CDR2 FYNNEI. The germline V and J ends were trimmed by 8 bases and 6 bases, with 11 bases remaining between them. CDR3 in DNA: TGTGCCAGCCAGGCAGGGCGCGAGCAGTACTTC. It encodes CASQAGREQYF.

As regards this clone: Distinct nucleotide sequences in the sample also encode this CDR3. The rearrangement joins TRBV5-1 to TRBJ2-5; 8 bases map to TRBD1. The CDR3 contains 14 residues. Germline V gene data show CDR1 as SGHRS and CDR2 as YFSETQ. Losses at the gene ends were 2 bases for V and 4 bases for J; bases not matched to a gene: 4. The CDR3 nucleotides are TGCGCCAGCAGCTTAACAGGGGGAACAGAGACCCAGTACTTC. The encoded protein is CASSLTGGTETQYF.

The rearrangement links TRBV7-9 to TRBJ2-7, with 7 nucleotides matching TRBD2. Germline V gives CDR1 SEHNR, CDR2 FQNEAQ (reference sequence). The CDR3 spans 19 residues. V lost 2 bases and J lost 7; bases outside the gene matches: 23. The CDR3 sequence is CASSLMVAGAGRSSGEQYF. DNA of the CDR3: TGTGCCAGCAGCTTAATGGTTGCTGGTGCCGGGAGGTCCTCGGGGGAGCAGTACTTC.

This clone was seen a few times. This sequence joins TRBV30 and TRBJ2-5, with D perhaps matching TRBD1 (5 bases). The end of the DNA is better explained by TRBJ2-7, so the J call may be wrong. Germline CDR1 is GTSNPN and CDR2 is SVGIG (reference sequence). This CDR3 contains 13 residues. In DNA form, the CDR3 reads TGTGCCTGGACGGGTCAGGGCCAGTACGAGCAGTACTTC. The encoded protein is CAWTGQGQYEQYF.

The table lists this clone with a few counts. The J gene is TRBJ2-3, the V gene TRBV7-3; perhaps TRBD1 as D (6 bases). The germline gives CDR1 SGHTA, CDR2 FQGTGA. Trimming removed 3 bases at V and 1 base at J, with 8 bases between. The CDR3 length is 14 residues. CDR3 coding DNA: TGTGCCAGCAGCTTTGCAGGGGGCACAGATACGCAGTATTTT. Translated: CASSFAGGTDTQYF.

This clone showed up just a few times. The CDR3: CASPKGGSGRHTQYF. DNA of the CDR3: TGTGCCAGCCCTAAAGGGGGTAGCGGGAGACATACGCAGTATTTT. This chain uses TRBV7-3 with TRBJ2-3, with 9 bases matching TRBD2. Germline V lookup: CDR1 SGHTA, CDR2 FQGTGA. The CDR3 is 15 residues long. J lost 7 bases, V lost 8 bases, and 13 bases had no gene match.

CDR3: CASSAQQIPNTEAFF. CDR3 nucleotides: TGTGCCAGCAGCGCACAACAGATCCCGAACACTGAAGCTTTCTTT. The J gene is TRBJ1-1, the V gene TRBV9; no firm D call. CDR3 length: 15 residues. Germline V gene lookup returns CDR1 SGDLS and CDR2 YYNGEE. The germline V and J ends were trimmed by 3 bases and 1 base, with 13 bases remaining between them. Looking up the rest from reference TRBV9 and TRBJ1-1 gives the full variable domain: DSGVTQTPKHLITATGQRVTLRCSPRSGDLSVYWYQQSLDQGLQFLIQYYNGEERAKGNILERFSAQQFPDLHSELNLSSLELGDSALYFCASSAQQIPNTEAFFGQGTRLTVV.

This clone was recorded a few times. The rearrangement links TRBV5-1 to TRBJ1-3, with no clear D. CDR3 length: 13 residues. Looked up from germline, CDR1 is SGHRS and CDR2 is YFSETQ. Trimming left V 6 bases short and J 2 bases short, with 9 bases between. The DNA of the CDR3 is TGCGCCAGCACCGTGGCAACTGGAAACACCATATATTTT. Translation gives CASTVATGNTIYF.

Only a few counts were recorded for this clone. This chain connects TRBV2 to TRBJ2-7; TRBD1 agrees at 9 bases. Looked up from germline, CDR1 is SNHLY and CDR2 is FYNNEI. Trimming took 7 bases from V and 6 from J; bases not matched to a gene: 13. This CDR3 contains 15 residues. CDR3 nucleotides: TGTGCCAGCAAACTGTCCGGGACAGGGCTAAGCGAGCAGTACTTC. Protein: CASKLSGTGLSEQYF.

The V call is TRBV6-1, the J call TRBJ1-1, with D uncertain. The CDR3 is 14 residues long. Germline-derived CDR1 and CDR2 are MNHNS and SASEGT. The germline V and J ends were trimmed by 3 bases and 1 base, with 9 bases remaining between them. In DNA form, the CDR3 reads TGTGCCAGCAGTGATCCACACAGGAACACTGAAGCTTTCTTT. Encoded protein: CASSDPHRNTEAFF.

This clone has just a few counts. The CDR3 protein is CASSILTGGNTEAFF. The CDR3 nucleotides are TGTGCCAGTAGTATATTGACAGGGGGGAACACTGAAGCTTTCTTT. This chain links TRBV19 with TRBJ1-1; 9 bases agree with TRBD1. Germline CDR1 and CDR2: LNHDA and SQIVND (reference sequence). This CDR3 contains 15 residues. V dropped 2 bases and J dropped 1; count of bases not matched to a gene: 2.

The CDR3 reads CASRELGTGGYEQYF. CDR3 in DNA: TGCGCCAGCCGTGAGTTAGGGACAGGGGGCTACGAGCAGTACTTC. This chain uses TRBV4-1 with TRBJ2-7, with 11 bases matching TRBD1. The J segment lost 3 bases and the V segment lost 8 bases, leaving 9 bases of the junction unmatched. Germline V gene lookup returns CDR1 MGHRA and CDR2 YSYEKL. The CDR3 length is 15 residues.

V usage is TRBV5-1 and J usage is TRBJ1-1, with D possibly matching TRBD1 (5 bases). CDR3 size: 15 residues. Germline values: CDR1 SGHRS, CDR2 YFSETQ. Trimming removed 0 bases at V and 1 base at J, with 10 bases between. This chain's CDR3 is CASSLGGQQNTEAFF. CDR3 bases: TGCGCCAGCAGCTTGGGGGGCCAGCAGAACACTGAAGCTTTCTTT.

This clone was detected a few times. The V and J genes are TRBV2 and TRBJ1-1; 7 bases map to TRBD1. V lost 6 bases to trimming and J lost 8 bases; unmatched junction nucleotides: 15. In germline, CDR1 is SNHLY, CDR2 FYNNEI. There are 15 residues in the CDR3. CDR3 sequence (DNA): TGTGCCAGCAGACCTATGACTTTGACAGGGACGGAAGCTTTCTTT. This translates into CASRPMTLTGTEAFF.

CDR3 loop: CASSFRTSGSNEQFF. Written as DNA, the CDR3 is TGCGCCAGCAGCTTCCGGACTAGCGGGAGCAATGAGCAGTTCTTC. The chain combines TRBV5-1 with TRBJ2-1; 13 bases are shared with TRBD2. This CDR3 has 15 residues. Germline values: CDR1 SGHRS, CDR2 YFSETQ. The trim removed 2 bases at V and 6 bases at J, leaving 2 bases unmatched. The entire variable domain, with the rest obtained from reference TRBV5-1 and TRBJ2-1, is as follows: KAGVTQTPRYLIKTRGQQVTLSCSPISGHRSVSWYQQTPGQGLQFLFEYFSETQRNKGNFPGRFSGRQFSNSRSEMNVSTLELGDSALYLCASSFRTSGSNEQFFGPGTRLTVL.

J is TRBJ2-6 and V is TRBV7-9, with D perhaps matching TRBD1 (5 bases). The CDR3 extends over 18 amino acids. Looked up from germline, CDR1 is SEHNR and CDR2 is FQNEAQ (reference sequence). Trimming stripped 5 bases from V and 0 bases from J, with 17 bases between. The CDR3 nucleotides are TGTGCCAGCAGCCCGCGACAGATTTCTCCCTCTGGGGCCAACGTCCTGACTTTC. As protein: CASSPRQISPSGANVLTF.

This clone was seen a few times. The CDR3, as DNA: TGTGCCAGCAGCCCGGACGGACTAGCAGACTACAATGAGCAGTTCTTC. Protein: CASSPDGLADYNEQFF. The rearrangement links TRBV11-3 to TRBJ2-1; 8 bases align to TRBD2. The length of the CDR3 is 16 residues. CDR1 is SGHNT and CDR2 is YENEEA in the germline V gene. Trimming removed 5 bases from V and 3 bases from J; junction bases left unmatched: 9.

The chain employs TRBV27 and TRBJ2-2; 7 bases are a match to TRBD2. The CDR3 runs to 15 residues. Germline-derived CDR1 and CDR2 are MNHEY and SMNVEV (reference sequence). After removal of 3 bases from V and 3 bases from J, the junction contained 4 bases not matched to a gene. In nucleotides, the CDR3 is TGTGCCAGCAGTTTCTGGGGAGGGGACACCGGGGAGCTGTTTTTT. It codes for CASSFWGGDTGELFF.

The chain recombines TRBV7-7 with TRBJ2-2; D not resolved. Germline assignment: CDR1 SSHAT and CDR2 FNYEAQ (reference sequence). The CDR3 is 13 amino acids. The V end was cut by 2 bases, the J end by 5 bases, with 6 bases between. CDR3 loop: CASSLKETGELFF. CDR3 nucleotides: TGTGCCAGCAGCTTAAAGGAGACCGGGGAGCTGTTTTTT.

In its sample, this clone was seen a few times. J is TRBJ2-1 and V is TRBV4-1, with D maybe TRBD1 (5 bases). The CDR3 is made up of 17 amino acids. Looked up from germline, CDR1 is MGHRA and CDR2 is YSYEKL. V was shortened by 0 bases and J by 5 bases, with 17 bases between the two germline ends. CDR3 sequence (DNA): TGCGCCAGCAGCCAAGAGGGGCTAGGGTATACTAACAATGAGCAGTTCTTC. Protein sequence: CASSQEGLGYTNNEQFF.

This clone was observed a few times. V gene TRBV29-1 combines with J gene TRBJ2-5; TRBD1 might be the D (6 bases). Germline V gene lookup returns CDR1 SQVTM and CDR2 ANQGSEA. This CDR3 spans 14 amino acids. Trimming shortened V by 8 bases and J by 5 bases, and 21 bases separated the two germline ends. This CDR3 is CSYGQGSLGETQYF. CDR3 in DNA: TGCAGCTATGGTCAGGGGAGCTTGGGGGAGACCCAGTACTTC.

The rearrangement joins TRBV6-1 to TRBJ2-2; TRBD1 agrees at 11 bases. Germline CDR1 is MNHNS and CDR2 is SASEGT. The CDR3 covers 15 residues. Losses at the gene ends were 6 bases for V and 6 bases for J; bases not matched to a gene: 6. Written as DNA, the CDR3 is TGTGCCAGCAGGCCGGGACAGGGGGGCCCCGGGGAGCTGTTTTTT. Its translation: CASRPGQGGPGELFF.

This chain uses TRBV5-4 with TRBJ2-2; TRBD2 agrees at 11 bases. This CDR3 has 16 residues. Losses at the gene ends were 4 bases for V and 4 bases for J; bases not matched to a gene: 6. Germline CDR1 reads SGHNT; CDR2 reads YYREEE (reference sequence). CDR3 coding DNA: TGTGCCAGCAGCAGTACTAGCGGGAGAGGCACCGGGGAGCTGTTTTTT. Residues: CASSSTSGRGTGELFF. Variable domain in full (rest from reference TRBV5-4 and TRBJ2-2): ETGVTQSPTHLIKTRGQQVTLRCSSQSGHNTVSWYQQALGQGPQFIFQYYREEENGRGNFPPRFSGLQFPNYSSELNVNALELDDSALYLCASSSTSGRGTGELFFGEGSRLTVL.

CDR3 protein: CASRAGHQETQYF. The CDR3 DNA is TGTGCCAGCAGGGCGGGACACCAAGAGACCCAGTACTTC. This chain links TRBV9 with TRBJ2-5, with a weak D call TRBD2 (6 bases). The germline CDR1 and CDR2 sequences are SGDLS and YYNGEE. V lost 5 bases, J lost 0 bases, and 8 bases lay in between. The CDR3 loop spans 13 amino acids.

The J gene is TRBJ1-1, the V gene TRBV5-4; D possibly corresponds to TRBD1 (5 bases). The V gene lost 4 bases and the J gene lost 3 bases, with 16 bases spanning the gap. The CDR3 length is 15 residues. Germline V CDR1 and CDR2: SGHNT, YYREEE (reference sequence). CDR3 in DNA: TGTGCCAGCAGCACCCCCGGGGGGTGGGACACTGAAGCTTTCTTT. It specifies CASSTPGGWDTEAFF.

This clone turned up a few times. V and J are TRBV19 and TRBJ2-7; TRBD2 matches at 9 bases. The V segment lost 7 bases and the J segment 4 bases; nucleotides outside the gene matches: 14. The CDR3 has 16 residues. Germline V gene lookup returns CDR1 LNHDA and CDR2 SQIVND (reference sequence). As DNA, the CDR3 is TGTGCCAGTATGGGGGACGCGACTAGCGGTTCTTACGAGCAGTACTTC. It codes for CASMGDATSGSYEQYF.